This section outlines one T cell receptor beta chain sequence together with its context. V was shortened by 5 bases and J by 5 bases, with 9 bases between the two germline ends. The CDR3 has 12 residues. Preparation of the TCRbeta library involved a method that used unique molecular identifiers. MiXCR, run by TCRdb on the PCR reads, gives a single entry per CDR3 protein. The sample carries hundreds of thousands of distinct CDR3 sequences, around a third recorded once. These data are taken from a study of T-cell reconstitution after alpha-beta-depleted transplantation in children. The gene calls are TRBV12-3 or TRBV12-4 and TRBJ1-1; D not certain. The sample consisted of PBMCs from the stem cell graft donor, taken from the stem cell graft. The receptor comes from a human donor who donated a stem cell graft to a child with aplastic anemia. CDR3 amino acids: CASSPRKTEAFF. The CDR3 DNA follows: TGTGCCAGCAGTCCCCGCAAGACTGAAGCTTTCTTT.